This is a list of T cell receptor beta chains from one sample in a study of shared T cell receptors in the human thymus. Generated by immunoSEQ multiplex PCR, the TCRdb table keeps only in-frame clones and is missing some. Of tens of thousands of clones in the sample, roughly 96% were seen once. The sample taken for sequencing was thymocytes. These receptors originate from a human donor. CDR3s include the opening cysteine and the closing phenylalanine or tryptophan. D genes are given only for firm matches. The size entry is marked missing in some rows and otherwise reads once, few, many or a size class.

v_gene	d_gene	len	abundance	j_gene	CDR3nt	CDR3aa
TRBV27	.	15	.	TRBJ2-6	TGTGCCAGCAGCTTAGAGCCCTCTGGGGCCAACGTCCTGACTTTC	CASSLEPSGANVLTF
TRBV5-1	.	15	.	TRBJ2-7	TGCGCCAGCAGCTTGTTGGGGTCAAGCCACTACGAGCAGTACTTC	CASSLLGSSHYEQYF
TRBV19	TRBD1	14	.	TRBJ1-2	TGTGCCAGTAGTCCCCAGGAGGGGGCTTCTGGCTACACCTTC	CASSPQEGASGYTF
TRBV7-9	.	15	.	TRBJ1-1	TGTGCCAGCAGCCCACTTGGGGCAGGGAACACTGAAGCTTTCTTT	CASSPLGAGNTEAFF
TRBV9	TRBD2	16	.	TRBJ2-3	TGTGCCAGCAGCGTAGCGGCTAGCGGACGCACAGATACGCAGTATTTT	CASSVAASGRTDTQYF
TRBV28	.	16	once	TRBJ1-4	TGTGCCAGCAGCCTATGGGGGGAGTCAGATAATGAAAAACTGTTTTTT	CASSLWGESDNEKLFF
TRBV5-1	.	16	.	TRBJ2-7	TGCGCCAGCAGCTCGGATGGGCCCCACAACTCCTACGAGCAGTACTTC	CASSSDGPHNSYEQYF
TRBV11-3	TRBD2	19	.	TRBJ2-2	TGTGCCAGCAGCTTAGGTCCTAGCGGGGGCCCCTATTTCAGCGGGGAGCTGTTTTTT	CASSLGPSGGPYFSGELFF
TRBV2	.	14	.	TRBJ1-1	TGTGCCAGCAGTCGTCCCATTAAGAACACTGAAGCTTTCTTT	CASSRPIKNTEAFF
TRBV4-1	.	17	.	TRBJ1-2	TGCGCCAGCAGCCCAGACCTGACAGAAGTAAAAAACTATGGCTACACCTTC	CASSPDLTEVKNYGYTF
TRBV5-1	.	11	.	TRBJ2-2	TGCGCCAGCAGGGGTGGCGGGGAGCTGTTTTTT	CASRGGGELFF
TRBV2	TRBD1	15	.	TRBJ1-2	TGTGCCAGCAGTGAAGCCGGACAGGGGGCATATGGCTACACCTTC	CASSEAGQGAYGYTF
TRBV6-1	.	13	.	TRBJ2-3	TGTGCCAGCAGTGAATGGGGGGCAGATACGCAGTATTTT	CASSEWGADTQYF
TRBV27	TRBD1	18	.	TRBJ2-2	TGTGCCAGCAGCCATCCCAGCCCTCGGACAGGGGGAACCGGGGAGCTGTTTTTT	CASSHPSPRTGGTGELFF
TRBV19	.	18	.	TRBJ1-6	TGTGCCAGTAGAACCGGGACGAAGCCGGGGAACTATAATTCACCCCTCCACTTT	CASRTGTKPGNYNSPLHF
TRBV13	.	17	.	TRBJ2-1	TGTGCCAGCAGCTTCGGTACAGGGATTTTGTGGTACAATGAGCAGTTCTTC	CASSFGTGILWYNEQFF
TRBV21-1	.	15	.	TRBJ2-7	TGTGCCAGCAGCAAAGAACAGGGGGTTCGGGACGAGCAGTACTTC	CASSKEQGVRDEQYF
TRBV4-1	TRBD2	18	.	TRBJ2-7	TGCGCCAGCAGCCAAGTGGCTAGCGGGGGGAAAAGCTCCTACGAGCAGTACTTC	CASSQVASGGKSSYEQYF
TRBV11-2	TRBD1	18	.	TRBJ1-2	TGTGCCAGCAGCCCAAAGAACCTCACAGGGGGAACTAACTATGGCTACACCTTC	CASSPKNLTGGTNYGYTF
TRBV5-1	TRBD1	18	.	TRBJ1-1	TGCGCCAGCAGCCCGGTGATGGTTTCCGACAGGGGGTACACTGAAGCTTTCTTT	CASSPVMVSDRGYTEAFF
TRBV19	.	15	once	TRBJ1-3	TGTGCCAGTAGTAATTCAGGGGACAAGTTGAACACCATATATTTT	CASSNSGDKLNTIYF
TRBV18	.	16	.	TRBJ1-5	TGTGCCAGCTCACCACCGGGGGACGCTCCCGGTCAGCCCCAGCATTTT	CASSPPGDAPGQPQHF
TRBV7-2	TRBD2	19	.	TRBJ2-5	TGTGCCAGCAGCTTCACTGGGGTGGCTAGCGGGGGGCCGGGAGAGACCCAGTACTTC	CASSFTGVASGGPGETQYF
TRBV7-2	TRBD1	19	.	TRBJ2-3	TGTGCCAGCAGGTTGTTCCGGGACAGAATCCCTAGGGGCACAGATACGCAGTATTTT	CASRLFRDRIPRGTDTQYF
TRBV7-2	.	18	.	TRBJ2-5	TGTGCCAGCAGCTTTGCGGCAGGGGTATCACCCGATCAAGAGACCCAGTACTTC	CASSFAAGVSPDQETQYF
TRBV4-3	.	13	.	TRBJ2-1	TGCGCCAGCAGCCAAGGGGGGGCGCATGAGCAGTTCTTC	CASSQGGAHEQFF
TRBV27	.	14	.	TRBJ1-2	TGTGCCAGCAGTACTAACAGGGAGGTCTATGGCTACACCTTC	CASSTNREVYGYTF
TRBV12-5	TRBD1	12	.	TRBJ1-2	TGTGCTAGTGGGGGACAGGGTTATGGCTACACCTTC	CASGGQGYGYTF
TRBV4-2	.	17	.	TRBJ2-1	TGTGCCAGCAGCCAAGTCGCGGCGACTAGTTTTTGCAATGAGCAGTTCTTC	CASSQVAATSFCNEQFF
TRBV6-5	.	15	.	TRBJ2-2	TGTGCCAGCAGTTACGGTCAGGGTGTCGCCGGGGAGCTGTTTTTT	CASSYGQGVAGELFF
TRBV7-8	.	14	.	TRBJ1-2	TGTGCCAGCAGCCCAGCTCCCACAGACGATGGCTACACCTTC	CASSPAPTDDGYTF
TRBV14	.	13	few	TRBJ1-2	TGTGCCAGCAGTCCAAGAAGCGACTATGGCTACACCTTC	CASSPRSDYGYTF
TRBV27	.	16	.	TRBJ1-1	TGTGCCAGCAGTTCCCCCACCGTTAGTGCGAACACTGAAGCTTTCTTT	CASSSPTVSANTEAFF
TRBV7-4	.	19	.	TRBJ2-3	TGTGCCAGCAGCTTACCGAGACCGGGACCCCAAGCTAGCACAGATACGCAGTATTTT	CASSLPRPGPQASTDTQYF
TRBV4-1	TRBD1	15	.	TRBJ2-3	TGCGCCAGCAGCTATCGACAGGGTAAAACAGATACGCAGTATTTT	CASSYRQGKTDTQYF
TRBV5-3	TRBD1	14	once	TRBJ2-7	TGTGCCAGAAGCCCCTCAGGGGGTCGCTGCGAGCAGTACTTC	CARSPSGGRCEQYF
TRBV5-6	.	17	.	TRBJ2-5	TGTGCCAGCAGCTTGGGAGTTCAAGACAGGACGTTCGAGACCCAGTACTTC	CASSLGVQDRTFETQYF
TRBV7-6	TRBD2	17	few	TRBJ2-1	TGTGCCAGCAGCTTATCTATAGAGCGGGGGGGCGGCAATGAGCAGTTCTTC	CASSLSIERGGGNEQFF
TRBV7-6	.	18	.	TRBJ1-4	TGTGCCAGCAGCCGCAGTACAGGGTCTAGTGCAACTAATGAAAAACTGTTTTTT	CASSRSTGSSATNEKLFF
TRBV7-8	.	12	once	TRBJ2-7	TGTGCCAGCAGCCCAAGGACAGACGAGCAGTACTTC	CASSPRTDEQYF
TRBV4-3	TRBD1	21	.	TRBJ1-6	TGCGCCAGCAGCCAAGTTAGGTTGTCAGGGGGCCTCATTTCCTATAATTCACCCCTCCACTTT	CASSQVRLSGGLISYNSPLHF
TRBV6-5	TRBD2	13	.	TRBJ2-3	TGTGCCAGCAGTCTAGCGGACGGGGATACGCAGTATTTT	CASSLADGDTQYF
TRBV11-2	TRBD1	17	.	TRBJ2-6	TGTGCCAGCAGGGCCGGGACAGGGTTTTCTGGGGCCAACGTCCTGACTTTC	CASRAGTGFSGANVLTF
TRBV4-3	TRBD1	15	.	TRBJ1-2	TGCGCCAGCAGCCAAGATGGGACAGTCCCCTATGGCTACACCTTC	CASSQDGTVPYGYTF
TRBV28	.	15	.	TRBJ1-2	TGTGCCAGCAGTTTATGGGAACAGGGCCCCTATGGCTACACCTTC	CASSLWEQGPYGYTF
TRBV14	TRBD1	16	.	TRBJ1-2	TGTGCCAGCAGCCAAGATCGGACAGGGGGAAAATATGGCTACACCTTC	CASSQDRTGGKYGYTF
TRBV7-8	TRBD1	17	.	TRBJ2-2	TGTGCCAGCAGCTTTACCGGGACAGGGGATAACACCGGGGAGCTGTTTTTT	CASSFTGTGDNTGELFF